A single sample is the source of the 26 T cell receptor beta chains below, sequenced in a study of cytomegalovirus exposure and HLA in healthy donors. Researchers ran the PCR with 60 Vbeta and 13 Jbeta primers. Sequencing used immunoSEQ multiplex PCR; TCRdb keeps in-frame clones, though not all of them. The sample lists some 130,000 clones; 79% were seen once. Sample: PBMCs. The receptor source for this set is a man between 18 and 29 years old in good health and CMV-seronegative.

The genes are TRBV5-1 and TRBJ2-4; TRBD1 aligns across 7 bases. The germline V gene has CDR1 SGHRS and CDR2 YFSETQ. The CDR3 runs 11 residues. V shed 7 bases, J shed 6 bases, and the junction held 1 base outside the gene matches. DNA for the CDR3: TGCGCCAGCCGACAGGGAAACATTCAGTACTTC. Translating it yields CASRQGNIQYF.

This clone was observed a few times. V is TRBV6-5 and J is TRBJ2-5; a possible D gene is TRBD1 (6 bases). The CDR3 has 13 amino acids. The V end was cut by 2 bases, the J end by 3 bases, with 7 bases between. Germline CDR1 and CDR2: MNHEY and SVGAGI. The CDR3 sequence: CASSYGGKETQYF. DNA for the CDR3: TGTGCCAGCAGTTACGGGGGCAAAGAGACCCAGTACTTC.

The gene calls are TRBV5-4 and TRBJ1-2; D is unresolved. The CDR3 loop spans 16 amino acids. V lost 0 bases and J 0 bases, leaving 12 bases between the germline ends. Looked up from germline, CDR1 is SGHNT and CDR2 is YYREEE (reference sequence). The CDR3 coding sequence is TGTGCCAGCAGCTTGGACCGTCGAGCCACTAACTATGGCTACACCTTC. Translating it yields CASSLDRRATNYGYTF.

The rearrangement links TRBV7-3 to TRBJ2-1; TRBD1 aligns across 8 bases. After removal of 0 bases from V and 2 bases from J, the junction contained 6 bases not matched to a gene. This CDR3 comprises 17 residues. Germline V CDR1 and CDR2: SGHTA, FQGTGA. CDR3 loop: CASSLTAGGIPYNEQFF. DNA of the CDR3: TGTGCCAGCAGCTTAACGGCAGGGGGCATTCCCTACAATGAGCAGTTCTTC.

The chain carries TRBV19 and TRBJ1-1; 11 bases fit TRBD1. The CDR3 covers 16 residues. CDR1 and CDR2 from the germline V gene are LNHDA and SQIVND (reference sequence). J lost 3 bases, V lost 3 bases, and 6 bases had no gene match. This CDR3 is CASSILDRGLYTEAFF. DNA for the CDR3: TGTGCCAGTAGTATTCTGGACAGGGGGCTTTACACTGAAGCTTTCTTT. The whole variable domain, filled in from reference TRBV19 and TRBJ1-1, reads DGGITQSPKYLFRKEGQNVTLSCEQNLNHDAMYWYRQDPGQGLRLIYYSQIVNDFQKGDIAEGYSVSREKKESFPLTVTSAQKNPTAFYLCASSILDRGLYTEAFFGQGTRLTVV.

J is TRBJ1-5 and V is TRBV19; D unresolved. Trimming stripped 6 bases from V and 7 bases from J, with 13 bases between. The CDR3 loop spans 13 amino acids. Germline assignment: CDR1 LNHDA and CDR2 SQIVND (reference sequence). DNA for the CDR3: TGTGCCAGTAGGAGATGGGTGGAGCAGCCCCAGCATTTT. Its protein product is CASRRWVEQPQHF.

The V call is TRBV7-6, the J call TRBJ1-1, with 9 bases fitting TRBD1. Unmatched junction bases numbered 4, after V lost 1 base and J lost 1 base. Looked up from germline, CDR1 is SGHVS and CDR2 is FNYEAQ. The CDR3 totals 16 residues. The CDR3 DNA follows: TGTGCCAGCAGCTTAGTTCCGGGACAGGGGAACACTGAAGCTTTCTTT. It encodes CASSLVPGQGNTEAFF.

The chain has TRBV5-1 and TRBJ2-2; 10 bases align to TRBD2. With 0 bases clipped from V and 7 bases from J, the junction kept 9 bases outside the gene matches. This CDR3 has 17 residues. Germline lookup yields CDR1 SGHRS and CDR2 YFSETQ. The CDR3 spells CASSLGLAGVNVGELFF. Written as DNA, the CDR3 is TGCGCCAGCAGCTTGGGGCTAGCGGGAGTCAACGTCGGGGAGCTGTTTTTT.

The chain links TRBV11-3 to TRBJ1-2; D uncertain. This CDR3 spans 16 amino acids. V shed 1 base and J shed 2 bases, with 14 bases lying between them. Germline-derived CDR1 and CDR2 are SGHNT and YENEEA. In DNA, the CDR3 is TGTGCCAGCAGCTTAGTATCTCGTATACGGAACTATGGCTACACCTTC. It yields the protein CASSLVSRIRNYGYTF. Based on the CDR3 plus reference TRBV11-3 and TRBJ1-2, the full variable domain is EAGVVQSPRYKIIEKKQPVAFWCNPISGHNTLYWYLQNLGQGPELLIRYENEEAVDDSQLPKDRFSAERLKGVDSTLKIQPAELGDSAVYLCASSLVSRIRNYGYTFGSGTRLTVV.

This clone was recorded a few times. This sequence joins TRBV2 and TRBJ1-1; D is uncertain. The CDR3 length is 14 residues. Germline V gene lookup returns CDR1 SNHLY and CDR2 FYNNEI. The ends were cut back, 6 bases at V and 1 base at J, with 12 bases in the middle. In DNA, the CDR3 is TGTGCCAGCAGCGATGGCGGGAAGAACACTGAAGCTTTCTTT. This gives the protein CASSDGGKNTEAFF.

The chain uses TRBV6-6 and TRBJ2-1; 12 bases align to TRBD2. Trimming removed 8 bases from V and 9 bases from J; junction bases left unmatched: 8. CDR1 and CDR2 (germline): MNHNY, SVGAGI (reference sequence). This CDR3 spans 14 amino acids. The DNA for the CDR3 is TGTGCCAGCCAGACTAGCGGGAGTTCGGGTGAGCAGTTCTTC. Translating gives CASQTSGSSGEQFF.

This chain joins TRBV19 and TRBJ1-5, with a weak D call TRBD1 (6 bases). V lost 3 bases to trimming and J lost 3 bases, with 12 bases between them. CDR1 is LNHDA, CDR2 SQIVND, per germline (reference sequence). The CDR3 is 15 residues long. In DNA form, the CDR3 reads TGTGCCAGTAGTATTGGGGGACAAATCAATCAGCCCCAGCATTTT. As protein: CASSIGGQINQPQHF.

This sequence joins TRBV18 and TRBJ1-1, with 10 bases aligning to TRBD1. The CDR3 totals 16 residues. Looked up from germline, CDR1 is KGHSH and CDR2 is LQKENI. V shed 0 bases, J shed 0 bases, and the junction held 1 base outside the gene matches. The CDR3 sequence is CASSPPGQGMNTEAFF. CDR3 bases: TGTGCCAGCTCACCACCGGGACAGGGGATGAACACTGAAGCTTTCTTT.

The J gene is TRBJ1-4, the V gene TRBV19, with 9 bases that match TRBD1. This CDR3 spans 16 amino acids. Germline V lookup: CDR1 LNHDA, CDR2 SQIVND (reference sequence). Trimming cost V 7 bases and J 3 bases; bases outside gene matches: 9. The CDR3 here is CASNEDRTGANEKLFF. CDR3 DNA: TGTGCCAGTAATGAAGACCGGACAGGGGCTAATGAAAAACTGTTTTTT.

This clone was recorded a few times. The chain employs TRBV6-5 and TRBJ2-7; 8 bases match TRBD1. This CDR3 comprises 15 residues. With V trimmed by 6 bases and J by 1 base, 8 bases remained unmatched. Looked up from germline, CDR1 is MNHEY and CDR2 is SVGAGI. CDR3: CASRQPGQGSYEQYF. CDR3 nucleotide sequence: TGTGCCAGCAGACAACCAGGACAGGGTTCCTACGAGCAGTACTTC.

CDR3 protein: CASRDRDYSNQPQHF. CDR3 coding DNA: TGTGCCAGTAGGGACAGGGACTATAGCAATCAGCCCCAGCATTTT. V usage is TRBV19 and J usage is TRBJ1-5; 8 nucleotides align to TRBD1. The CDR3 length is 15 residues. The germline V gene encodes CDR1 LNHDA and CDR2 SQIVND (reference sequence). With V trimmed by 6 bases and J by 0 bases, 4 bases remained unmatched.

The rearrangement joins TRBV5-1 to TRBJ2-2, with 9 bases that match TRBD2. With 9 bases clipped from V and 2 bases from J, the junction kept 8 bases outside the gene matches. The CDR3 spans 15 residues. CDR1 is SGHRS, CDR2 YFSETQ, per germline. For the CDR3, the DNA is TGCGCCACCACCCCGGGACTAGCCAACACCGGGGAGCTGTTTTTT. This gives the protein CATTPGLANTGELFF.

This clone was seen once. This chain links TRBV27 with TRBJ1-2; 9 bases are shared with TRBD1. Germline trimming cut 5 bases from V and 7 bases from J; bases unmatched to any gene: 8. The length of the CDR3 is 14 residues. Germline-derived CDR1 and CDR2 are MNHEY and SMNVEV (reference sequence). The CDR3 spells CASSPPGQGGGYTF. As DNA, the CDR3 is TGTGCCAGCAGTCCTCCGGGACAGGGTGGTGGCTACACCTTC.

J is TRBJ2-5 and V is TRBV5-6; D is ambiguous. The CDR3 is made up of 12 amino acids. V lost 3 bases and J 11 bases, leaving 14 bases between the germline ends. Per germline, CDR1 SGHDT and CDR2 YYEEEE. The CDR3 here is CASSSQTGAQYF. The DNA for the CDR3 is TGTGCCAGCAGCTCCCAAACCGGAGCGCAGTACTTC.

This chain links TRBV30 with TRBJ2-1, with 8 bases aligning to TRBD2. This CDR3 comprises 13 residues. Germline CDR1 and CDR2: GTSNPN and SVGIG (reference sequence). After removal of 4 bases from V and 8 bases from J, the junction contained 7 bases not matched to a gene. CDR3 sequence reads: CAWTGGGVDEQFF. In nucleotides, the CDR3 is TGTGCCTGGACGGGGGGGGGCGTGGATGAGCAGTTCTTC.

CDR3 nucleotides: TGTGCCAGCAGTAGCCCGTCCGGGGGCACTGAAGCTTTCTTT. Its protein is CASSSPSGGTEAFF. The chain carries TRBV6-1 and TRBJ1-1; the D gene is possibly TRBD1 (5 bases). CDR1 is MNHNS, CDR2 SASEGT, per germline. The V and J ends lost 5 bases and 4 bases respectively, with 14 bases between them. CDR3 length: 14 residues.

V usage is TRBV28 and J usage is TRBJ2-1; 9 bases agree with TRBD1. There are 21 residues in the CDR3. CDR1 is MDHEN and CDR2 is SYDVKM in the germline V gene. V lost 4 bases, J lost 9 bases, and 28 bases stayed unmatched. The CDR3 DNA sequence: TGTGCCAGCAGTTCGCCGCATTATGGGACAGGGTCCCCCCTGGTTTTAGGTGAGCAGTTCTTC. Translating gives CASSSPHYGTGSPLVLGEQFF.

The V and J genes are TRBV5-1 and TRBJ2-7; 11 bases fit TRBD2. Germline loops: CDR1 SGHRS, CDR2 YFSETQ. V shed 1 base and J 4 bases; nucleotides not matched to a gene: 4. The CDR3 totals 15 residues. CDR3 residues: CASSLTSGSRYEQYF. The CDR3 DNA sequence: TGCGCCAGCAGCTTGACTAGCGGGAGTAGGTACGAGCAGTACTTC.

This clone was seen once. The V and J genes are TRBV5-1 and TRBJ2-2, with 10 nucleotides matching TRBD1. The CDR3 covers 16 residues. Germline CDR1 SGHRS, CDR2 YFSETQ. The V and J ends lost 6 bases and 3 bases, in that order; junction bases with no gene match: 8. The CDR3 region has the DNA TGCGCCAGCAATAGACAGGGGGCAGGGGACACCGGGGAGCTGTTTTTT. Protein sequence: CASNRQGAGDTGELFF.

This chain connects TRBV19 to TRBJ2-7; the match to TRBD2 covers 13 bases. Per germline, CDR1 LNHDA and CDR2 SQIVND (reference sequence). There are 18 residues in the CDR3. V lost 2 bases to trimming and J lost 4 bases; unmatched junction nucleotides: 11. The CDR3 reads CASSISHTGLAGRYEQYF. DNA of the CDR3: TGTGCCAGTAGTATATCCCATACGGGACTAGCGGGGCGTTACGAGCAGTACTTC.

This rearrangement joins TRBV27 to TRBJ2-1; D remains ambiguous. The CDR3 runs 13 residues. V was trimmed by 4 bases and J by 0 bases, leaving 4 bases between them. Germline V gene lookup returns CDR1 MNHEY and CDR2 SMNVEV (reference sequence). The CDR3 loop reads CASSYSSYNEQFF. The CDR3 DNA reads as TGTGCCAGCAGTTACAGCTCCTACAATGAGCAGTTCTTC.